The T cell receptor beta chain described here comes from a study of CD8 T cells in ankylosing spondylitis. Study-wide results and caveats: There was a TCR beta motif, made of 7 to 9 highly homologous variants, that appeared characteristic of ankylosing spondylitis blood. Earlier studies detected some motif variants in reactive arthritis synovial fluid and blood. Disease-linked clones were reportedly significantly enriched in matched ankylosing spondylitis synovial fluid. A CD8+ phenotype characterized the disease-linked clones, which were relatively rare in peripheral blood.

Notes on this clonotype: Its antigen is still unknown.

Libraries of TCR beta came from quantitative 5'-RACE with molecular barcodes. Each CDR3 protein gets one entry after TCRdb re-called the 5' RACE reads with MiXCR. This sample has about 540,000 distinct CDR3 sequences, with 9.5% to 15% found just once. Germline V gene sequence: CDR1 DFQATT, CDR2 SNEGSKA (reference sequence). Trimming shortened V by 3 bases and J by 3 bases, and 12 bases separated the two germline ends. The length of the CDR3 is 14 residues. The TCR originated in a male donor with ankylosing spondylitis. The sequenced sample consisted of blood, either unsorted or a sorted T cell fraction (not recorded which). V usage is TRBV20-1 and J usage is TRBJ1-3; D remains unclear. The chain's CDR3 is CSASQAGFGNTIYF. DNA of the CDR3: TGCAGTGCTAGTCAGGCGGGCTTTGGAAACACCATATATTTT.